These 15 T cell receptor beta chains share one sample of origin, sequenced in a study of Graves' ophthalmopathy and Graves' hyperthyroidism. The study amplified TCR beta CDR3 regions using RNA transcripts. RT-PCR in the first round used HTBI primers; a second-round multiplex PCR followed. TCRdb re-derived calls from the multiplex PCR reads in MiXCR, one entry per CDR3 protein. This table holds roughly 400,000 distinct CDR3 sequences, 15% to 20% found once. Sequencing was performed on peripheral blood. These receptor sequences come from an adult woman with stable Graves' hyperthyroidism.

On this clonotype: It may be a read error: a sequence one base away is much more abundant. The gene calls are TRBV28 and TRBJ1-1; a weak D match, TRBD1 (6 bases). V shed 4 bases and J shed 6 bases, with 18 bases lying between them. The CDR3 length is 15 residues. CDR1 is MDHEN and CDR2 is SYDVKM in the germline V gene. This CDR3 is CASSYTGILTSEAFF. CDR3 in DNA: TGTGCCAGCAGTTATACAGGGATCTTAACCTCTGAAGCTTTCTTT.

At least ten counts were recorded for this clonotype. The chain has TRBV5-1 and TRBJ1-2; D is undetermined. V was cut by 0 bases and J by 5 bases, with 8 bases left in between. CDR1 and CDR2 (germline): SGHRS, YFSETQ. This CDR3 is 13 amino acids long. Written as DNA, the CDR3 is TGCGCCAGCAGCTTGGCCCCGGAGTATGGCTACACCTTC. Protein sequence: CASSLAPEYGYTF. Together with reference TRBV5-1 and TRBJ1-2, the CDR3 gives the full variable domain: KAGVTQTPRYLIKTRGQQVTLSCSPISGHRSVSWYQQTPGQGLQFLFEYFSETQRNKGNFPGRFSGRQFSNSRSEMNVSTLELGDSALYLCASSLAPEYGYTFGSGTRLTVV.

This clonotype was seen many times. This sequence joins TRBV12-3 or TRBV12-4 and TRBJ2-5, with D perhaps TRBD1 (6 bases). Trimming took 5 bases from V and 0 from J, leaving 13 bases between them. The CDR3 is 15 amino acids. The DNA of the CDR3 is TGTGCCAGCAGTCCGGACAGCTGGTACCAAGAGACCCAGTACTTC. Protein sequence: CASSPDSWYQETQYF.

This clonotype was detected only a few times. The V call is TRBV18, the J call TRBJ1-2; 9 bases align to TRBD1. The V gene's germline CDR1 is KGHSH and CDR2 LQKENI. Trimming cost V 4 bases and J 5 bases; bases outside gene matches: 8. This CDR3 region has 15 residues. The CDR3 nucleotides are TGTGCCAGCTCACTACAACAGGGGGCCCGGTATGGCTACACCTTC. This translates into CASSLQQGARYGYTF.

This clonotype was seen repeatedly, ten times or more. The V and J genes are TRBV28 and TRBJ1-2; D unclear. CDR1 and CDR2 from the germline V gene are MDHEN and SYDVKM. There are 13 residues in the CDR3. V was clipped by 3 bases and J by 6 bases, with 11 bases between them. In DNA, the CDR3 is TGTGCCAGCAGTTTTCGGGGATCGGATGGCTACACCTTC. Translation gives CASSFRGSDGYTF.

This clonotype occurred many times. This sequence joins TRBV7-8 and TRBJ2-5, with 14 bases fitting TRBD2. The CDR3 runs to 16 residues. Germline loops: CDR1 SGHVS, CDR2 FQNEAQ. V trimming: 4 bases; J trimming: 3 bases; junction bases outside the gene matches: 4. Written as DNA, the CDR3 is TGTGCCAGCAGCTCGGGACTAGCGGGAGCCGAAGAGACCCAGTACTTC. Amino acid sequence: CASSSGLAGAEETQYF.

This chain links TRBV20-1 with TRBJ2-2; no reliable D call. From germline, CDR1 is DFQATT and CDR2 SNEGSKA (reference sequence). The germline V and J ends were trimmed by 5 bases and 0 bases, with 10 bases remaining between them. The CDR3 runs 14 residues. CDR3 in amino acids: CSAVDTPNTGELFF. The CDR3 DNA follows: TGCAGTGCTGTCGACACTCCGAACACCGGGGAGCTGTTTTTT.

This clonotype was found many times. The rearrangement links TRBV27 to TRBJ2-7; 9 bases align to TRBD1. Per germline, CDR1 MNHEY and CDR2 SMNVEV (reference sequence). The CDR3 has 14 amino acids. The V gene end was trimmed by 6 bases and the J gene end by 4 bases; junction bases not matched to a gene: 7. The DNA for the CDR3 is TGTGCCAGCAGCCGAGACAGGGGGTTTTACGAGCAGTACTTC. It encodes CASSRDRGFYEQYF.

This clonotype was seen at least ten times. V usage is TRBV12-3 or TRBV12-4 and J usage is TRBJ2-5; a weak D match, TRBD1 (5 bases). Trimming cost V 3 bases and J 7 bases, with 9 bases left between them. The CDR3 sequence is 12 residues long. CDR3 coding DNA: TGTGCCAGCAGTTTTTCTGGGGCGACCCAGTACTTC. Translated: CASSFSGATQYF.

The rearrangement links TRBV7-9 to TRBJ1-2; D gene uncertain. Looked up from germline, CDR1 is SEHNR and CDR2 is FQNEAQ (reference sequence). The V and J ends lost 6 bases and 8 bases respectively, with 19 bases between them. This CDR3 is built from 14 residues. The DNA for the CDR3 is TGTGCCAGCAGAAGAGACCGGAATTACTCGGGCTACACCTTC. Translation gives CASRRDRNYSGYTF.

This clonotype was seen many times. The V and J genes are TRBV28 and TRBJ1-1; possible D gene TRBD1, 6 bases. CDR3 size: 16 residues. The V gene lost 5 bases and the J gene lost 1 base, with 17 bases spanning the gap. CDR1 MDHEN and CDR2 SYDVKM come from the germline V gene. The CDR3 nucleotides read TGTGCCAGCAGTCCCCGACAGGTCGTTCGGAACACTGAAGCTTTCTTT. This translates into CASSPRQVVRNTEAFF.

The sample holds a few counts of this clonotype. V gene TRBV4-1 combines with J gene TRBJ2-5, with TRBD2 matching over 7 bases. The V segment lost 3 bases and the J segment 1 base; nucleotides outside the gene matches: 8. The CDR3 is 16 amino acids. Germline V gene lookup returns CDR1 MGHRA and CDR2 YSYEKL. CDR3 sequence: CASSQVTGGSQETQYF. The CDR3 nucleotides read TGCGCCAGCAGCCAGGTCACGGGCGGGAGCCAAGAGACCCAGTACTTC.

Many counts were recorded for this clonotype. The rearrangement links TRBV6-5 to TRBJ1-5, with 9 nucleotides matching TRBD1. V lost 8 bases to trimming and J lost 0 bases; unmatched junction nucleotides: 11. The CDR3 totals 17 residues. The germline V gene encodes CDR1 MNHEY and CDR2 SVGAGI. CDR3 loop: CASGSGQGSHSNQPQHF. CDR3 nucleotide sequence: TGTGCCAGCGGTAGCGGACAGGGGTCTCATAGCAATCAGCCCCAGCATTTT.

This clonotype was observed a handful of times. V usage is TRBV18 and J usage is TRBJ2-6; D is unclear. Germline values: CDR1 KGHSH, CDR2 LQKENI. V lost 3 bases and J 0 bases, leaving 9 bases between the germline ends. The CDR3 length is 16 residues. The CDR3 DNA is TGTGCCAGCTCACCTTTCTCCGTCTCTGGGGCCAACGTCCTGACTTTC. Translating gives CASSPFSVSGANVLTF.

This clonotype was seen ten or more times. The chain combines TRBV5-1 with TRBJ1-1; D not certain. CDR3 length: 12 residues. V dropped 2 bases and J dropped 2 bases, with 4 bases sitting between them. CDR1 is SGHRS and CDR2 is YFSETQ in the germline V gene. CDR3 bases: TGCGCCAGCAGCTTTCACAACACTGAAGCTTTCTTT. Its protein is CASSFHNTEAFF.